This T cell receptor (beta chain) was obtained from a study of blood T cell repertoires in COVID-19. The wider study: Italy, Spain and the United States were the sources of the convalescent and acute COVID-19 samples. The analysed material was cDNA or gDNA that came from T cells, B-cell-depleted T cells, or PBMCs.

Between the trimmed V and J ends, which lost 4 bases and 0 bases, there was a span of 9 bases. This CDR3 has 13 residues. Germline V gene data show CDR1 as SQVTM and CDR2 as ANQGSEA. Per the original data handling: Estimates of nucleated cell counts were drawn from the amplification of reference gene primers. TCRdb's copy holds only in-frame clones and misses some; the assay was immunoSEQ multiplex PCR. V and J calls and clone size are copied from that table; D and trimming were computed from the DNA. Seen here are fewer than 40,000 clones, 89% observed once, and the top ten hold around 0.53%. V gene TRBV29-1 combines with J gene TRBJ2-5, with a tentative D call TRBD2 (6 bases). This receptor was obtained from a woman between 35 and 50 years old with active or convalescent COVID-19. The sample was peripheral blood. CDR3 residues: CSVARGYQETQYF. DNA for the CDR3: TGCAGCGTTGCTCGGGGGTACCAAGAGACCCAGTACTTC. The full variable domain, in which reference TRBV29-1 and TRBJ2-5 provide the parts outside the CDR3, is SAVISQKPSRDICQRGTSLTIQCQVDSQVTMMFWYRQQPGQSLTLIATANQGSEATYESGFVIDKFPISRPNLTFSTLTVSNMSPEDSSIYLCSVARGYQETQYFGPGTRLLVL.